The 18 T cell receptor beta chains below come from one sample, sequenced in a study of human T cells and chemical hapten exposure. Sample time point: patch test 1, 2 weeks after DPC sensitization. The treatment was: therapeutic diphenylcyclopropenone sensitization with weekly scalp DPC. TCRdb ran MiXCR on the RACE reads and lists one entry per CDR3 protein. The sample shows around 380,000 distinct CDR3 sequences, nearly 5% of them seen only once. The material sequenced was whole blood, taken in connection with sensitization to the hapten diphenylcyclopropenone (DPC). All receptors derive from a woman between 50 and 59 years old with alopecia areata. Some clones in this sample may be carry-over from other donors' samples.

The chain employs TRBV12-3 or TRBV12-4 and TRBJ2-1; 9 bases match TRBD2. The CDR3 length is 15 residues. V gave up 7 bases and J gave up 0 bases; unmatched junction bases: 4. CDR3 sequence: CASTSGISSYNEQFF. In DNA, the CDR3 is TGTGCCAGCACTAGCGGGATAAGCTCCTACAATGAGCAGTTCTTC.

This clonotype was seen many times. This chain links TRBV4-2 with TRBJ2-1; D not certain. V lost 3 bases and J 3 bases, leaving 15 bases between the germline ends. This CDR3 spans 16 amino acids. CDR1 is LGHNA and CDR2 is YNFKEQ in the germline V gene. DNA of the CDR3: TGTGCCAGCAGCCAGGAACAGTGGCAGGTCTACAATGAGCAGTTCTTC. It specifies CASSQEQWQVYNEQFF.

This clonotype was seen repeatedly, ten times or more. The genes are TRBV7-2 and TRBJ2-2; D not certain. This CDR3 has 13 amino acids. Germline V gene lookup returns CDR1 SGHTA and CDR2 FQGNSA. Trimming shortened V by 1 base and J by 7 bases, and 7 bases separated the two germline ends. The CDR3 DNA reads TGTGCCAGCAGCTTAGTTTATGACGGGGAGCTGTTTTTT. Translated: CASSLVYDGELFF.

This clonotype was observed at least ten times. The chain has TRBV29-1 and TRBJ2-1; tentatively, D is TRBD2 (5 bases). Looked up from germline, CDR1 is SQVTM and CDR2 is ANQGSEA. With 0 bases removed from V and 6 bases from J, the gap between germline ends came to 21 bases. The CDR3 is 17 residues long. The CDR3 here is CSVEELSRVPRGNEQFF. The CDR3 region has the DNA TGCAGCGTTGAAGAATTATCCCGGGTCCCCCGGGGCAATGAGCAGTTCTTC.

The sample holds many counts of this clonotype. The V call is TRBV6-1, the J call TRBJ2-1; D is uncertain. V was clipped by 8 bases and J by 8 bases, with 16 bases between them. This CDR3 has 13 residues. Germline V gene lookup returns CDR1 MNHNS and CDR2 SASEGT. For the CDR3, the DNA is TGTGCCAGCCGCCGGTTACCGGACGATGAGCAGTTCTTC. It is translated as CASRRLPDDEQFF.

This clonotype was counted ten times or more. The chain has TRBV5-1 and TRBJ2-7; D could derive from TRBD1 or TRBD2 (5 bases each). Germline-derived CDR1 and CDR2 are SGHRS and YFSETQ. The CDR3 has 14 amino acids. V dropped 3 bases and J dropped 5 bases, with 15 bases sitting between them. The CDR3 loop reads CASSSQWGWDEQYF. CDR3 coding DNA: TGCGCCAGCAGCTCACAGTGGGGGTGGGACGAGCAGTACTTC. The variable domain in full, completed from reference TRBV5-1 and TRBJ2-7, reads KAGVTQTPRYLIKTRGQQVTLSCSPISGHRSVSWYQQTPGQGLQFLFEYFSETQRNKGNFPGRFSGRQFSNSRSEMNVSTLELGDSALYLCASSSQWGWDEQYFGPGTRLTVT.

The table lists this clonotype with many counts. The V call is TRBV10-3, the J call TRBJ2-3; 9 bases are shared with TRBD2. The CDR3 runs 17 residues. The V gene end was trimmed by 3 bases and the J gene end by 1 base; junction bases not matched to a gene: 8. The germline V gene encodes CDR1 ENHRY and CDR2 SYGVKD. In DNA, the CDR3 is TGTGCCATCAGTGATCTTTTAGCGGGGGCCCGCACAGATACGCAGTATTTT. Translating it yields CAISDLLAGARTDTQYF.

The rearrangement links TRBV20-1 to TRBJ2-7, with D uncertain. Germline values: CDR1 DFQATT, CDR2 SNEGSKA (reference sequence). V was clipped by 6 bases and J by 3 bases, with 15 bases between them. The CDR3 is 13 residues long. The CDR3 protein is CSADEAGSYEQYF. For the CDR3, the DNA is TGCAGTGCGGACGAGGCTGGCAGCTACGAGCAGTACTTC.

Many counts were recorded for this clonotype. This rearrangement joins TRBV7-3 to TRBJ1-1; weak D call: TRBD1 (5 bases). The germline gives CDR1 SGHTA, CDR2 FQGTGA. The CDR3 consists of 14 residues. Trimming pared 5 bases from V and 4 bases from J, leaving 14 bases between. The CDR3 nucleotides read TGTGCCAGCAGCCGCGCTCAGGGTAGCACTGAAGCTTTCTTT. Protein product: CASSRAQGSTEAFF.

There are a few counts of this clonotype. The chain employs TRBV27 and TRBJ1-2; 7 bases agree with TRBD1. Germline-derived CDR1 and CDR2 are MNHEY and SMNVEV (reference sequence). This CDR3 comprises 13 residues. The ends lost 3 bases at V and 6 bases at J; junction bases unmatched: 4. In nucleotides, the CDR3 is TGTGCCAGCAGTTTCTTCCAGGGGGATGGCTACACCTTC. It encodes CASSFFQGDGYTF.

This clonotype has ten or more counts. V and J are TRBV3-1 and TRBJ1-5; D unclear. From germline, CDR1 is LGHDT and CDR2 YNNKEL (reference sequence). CDR3 size: 15 residues. Trimming cost V 0 bases and J 11 bases, with 17 bases left between them. As DNA, the CDR3 is TGTGCCAGCAGCCAAGAGGTAGCATGGGTGTGGGCCCAGCATTTT. Protein: CASSQEVAWVWAQHF. The entire variable domain, with the rest obtained from reference TRBV3-1 and TRBJ1-5, is as follows: DTAVSQTPKYLVTQMGNDKSIKCEQNLGHDTMYWYKQDSKKFLKIMFSYNNKELIINETVPNRFSPKSPDKAHLNLHINSLELGDSAVYFCASSQEVAWVWAQHFGDGTRLSIL.

This clonotype was observed a handful of times. V is TRBV9 and J is TRBJ2-6, with D possibly TRBD1 on 6 matching bases. Per germline, CDR1 SGDLS and CDR2 YYNGEE. Trimming took 1 base from V and 4 from J, leaving 21 bases between them. There are 19 residues in the CDR3. The CDR3 nucleotides read TGTGCCAGCAGCGTACTACCCGACAGGATCGGGGCCGGGGCCAACGTCCTGACTTTC. Amino acid sequence: CASSVLPDRIGAGANVLTF.

This clonotype was counted ten times or more. J is TRBJ2-1 and V is TRBV28; a weak D match, TRBD2 (6 bases). The length of the CDR3 is 13 residues. V gave up 6 bases and J gave up 4 bases, with 10 bases separating them. The germline CDR1 and CDR2 sequences are MDHEN and SYDVKM. CDR3 bases: TGTGCCAGCAGACTAGCACAGTACAATGAGCAGTTCTTC. Its translation: CASRLAQYNEQFF.

This clonotype was counted between two and nine times. The chain has TRBV20-1 and TRBJ1-5; TRBD1 matches at 8 bases. The germline V gene encodes CDR1 DFQATT and CDR2 SNEGSKA (reference sequence). Germline trimming cut 5 bases from V and 4 bases from J; bases unmatched to any gene: 4. The CDR3 covers 13 residues. CDR3 protein: CSAEDRDNQPQHF. CDR3 DNA: TGCAGTGCTGAGGACAGGGATAATCAGCCCCAGCATTTT.

The table lists this clonotype with many counts. Here the CDR3 reads CASSAQAGANYGYTF. The CDR3 DNA is TGTGCCAGCAGCGCTCAAGCCGGGGCGAACTATGGCTACACCTTC. The V call is TRBV9, the J call TRBJ1-2, with D possibly matching TRBD1 (5 bases). The CDR3 covers 15 residues. Germline values: CDR1 SGDLS, CDR2 YYNGEE. Trimming took 3 bases from V and 2 from J, leaving 14 bases between them.

This clonotype was seen ten or more times. V and J are TRBV7-9 and TRBJ2-1; D is unresolved. CDR3 length equals 13 residues. Germline lookup yields CDR1 SEHNR and CDR2 FQNEAQ (reference sequence). The V end was cut by 1 base, the J end by 5 bases, with 6 bases between. Here the CDR3 reads CASSLGQHNEQFF. The CDR3 nucleotides are TGTGCCAGCAGCTTAGGACAACACAATGAGCAGTTCTTC.

This chain links TRBV29-1 with TRBJ2-1; D may be TRBD1 or TRBD2 (6 bases each). Trimming shortened V by 0 bases and J by 0 bases, and 9 bases separated the two germline ends. Germline values: CDR1 SQVTM, CDR2 ANQGSEA. This CDR3 is 15 amino acids long. As DNA, the CDR3 is TGCAGCGTTGAAGAAGGGGGGATCTCCTACAATGAGCAGTTCTTC. Protein product: CSVEEGGISYNEQFF.

The chain has TRBV6-2 or TRBV6-3 and TRBJ2-7; 8 bases agree with TRBD1. The junction had 10 bases not matched to a gene; V was cut back by 6 bases and J by 3 bases. The CDR3 runs to 15 residues. Germline-derived CDR1 and CDR2 are MNHEY and SVGEGT. For the CDR3, the DNA is TGTGCCAGCAGATCCCGACAGGGGCTTAACTACGAGCAGTACTTC. This sequence encodes CASRSRQGLNYEQYF.